The 2 T cell receptor beta chains below all came from one sample that was sequenced in a study of spatial heterogeneity in lung cancer. Study conclusions and caveats: The study found that expanded intratumoral alpha and beta TCR counts tracked tumor mutation counts.

These receptors' antigens are unknown. Using its own MiXCR run on the 5' RACE reads, TCRdb lists one record per CDR3 protein. The sample lists 5,500 to 8,500 distinct CDR3 sequences; about 12% were seen once. Time point reported: sample taken at primary tumor resection. This specimen was lung tumor tissue, taken at surgery. Every receptor here comes from a male donor with early-stage non-small cell lung cancer.

In this sample, this clonotype turned up many times. Within a library made for alpha chains, this beta chain is off target, and its count is uninformative. The chain joins TRBV19 to TRBJ1-1; 9 nucleotides match TRBD1. V was clipped by 2 bases and J by 5 bases; unmatched bases: 3. This CDR3 spans 14 amino acids. Looked up from germline, CDR1 is LNHDA and CDR2 is SQIVND (reference sequence). In DNA, the CDR3 is TGTGCCAGTAGTATACTGGGACAGGGAACTGAAGCTTTCTTT. It yields the protein CASSILGQGTEAFF.

Worth noting for this clonotype: A library prepared for alpha chains yielded this beta chain as an off-target read; its size is of little meaning. DNA of the CDR3: TGTGCCAGCAGTAAGACCGTCGGGACCCAGTACTTC. It yields the protein CASSKTVGTQYF. This chain joins TRBV28 and TRBJ2-5; D unclear. The CDR3 length is 12 residues. Per germline, CDR1 MDHEN and CDR2 SYDVKM. The V gene lost 5 bases and the J gene lost 7 bases, with 11 bases spanning the gap. The full variable domain, completed using reference TRBV28 and TRBJ2-5, is DVKVTQSSRYLVKRTGEKVFLECVQDMDHENMFWYRQDPGLGLRLIYFSYDVKMKEKGDIPEGYSVSREKKERFSLILESASTNQTSMYLCASSKTVGTQYFGPGTRLLVL.